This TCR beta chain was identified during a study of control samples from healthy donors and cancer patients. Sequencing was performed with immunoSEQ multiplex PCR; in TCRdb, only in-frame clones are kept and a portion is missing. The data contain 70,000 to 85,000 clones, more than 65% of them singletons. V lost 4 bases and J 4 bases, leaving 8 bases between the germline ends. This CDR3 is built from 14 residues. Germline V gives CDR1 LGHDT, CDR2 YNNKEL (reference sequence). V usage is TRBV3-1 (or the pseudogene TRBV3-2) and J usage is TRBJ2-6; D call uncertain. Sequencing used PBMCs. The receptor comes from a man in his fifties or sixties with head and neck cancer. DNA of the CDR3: TGTGCCAGCAGCCTTGTATCCGGGGCCAACGTCCTGACTTTC. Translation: CASSLVSGANVLTF.